One sample yielded the 17 T cell receptor beta chains listed below, sequenced in a study of blood T cell repertoires in COVID-19. This table comes from immunoSEQ multiplex PCR, and its TCRdb copy is limited to in-frame clones, with some not included. Of a few hundred thousand clones listed, nearly 90% are singletons. The sample consisted of peripheral blood. These receptors originate from a woman in her thirties with COVID-19, enrolled during active disease.

The chain carries TRBV11-3 and TRBJ2-3, with a weak D call TRBD2 (8 bases). Germline V gene lookup returns CDR1 SGHNT and CDR2 YENEEA. Trimming left V 4 bases short and J 6 bases short, with 26 bases between. This CDR3 has 18 amino acids. CDR3 amino acids: CASSSKRGGQGDWDTQYF. In DNA form, the CDR3 reads TGTGCCAGCAGCTCCAAACGCGGGGGGCAGGGGGATTGGGATACGCAGTATTTT.

The chain joins TRBV19 to TRBJ1-2; D is unclear. Germline loops: CDR1 LNHDA, CDR2 SQIVND (reference sequence). V was clipped by 6 bases and J by 3 bases, with 11 bases between them. The CDR3 runs to 13 residues. CDR3 loop: CASSPGWDYGYTF. CDR3 nucleotides: TGTGCCAGTAGCCCGGGGTGGGACTATGGCTACACCTTC.

V usage is TRBV6-1 and J usage is TRBJ2-3, with D perhaps TRBD1 (6 bases). V was cut by 3 bases and J by 1 base, with 20 bases left in between. CDR1 is MNHNS, CDR2 SASEGT, per germline. The CDR3 is 18 residues long. The CDR3 DNA is TGTGCCAGCAGTGAGATCGTGGGGGCCGGCCCTCGCACAGATACGCAGTATTTT. It codes for CASSEIVGAGPRTDTQYF.

Of note for this clone: The identical CDR3 is also encoded by other nucleotide sequences in the sample. The chain uses TRBV19 and TRBJ2-7; the match to TRBD1 covers 7 bases. Trimming took 6 bases from V and 2 from J; bases not matched to a gene: 4. Looked up from germline, CDR1 is LNHDA and CDR2 is SQIVND (reference sequence). This CDR3 is 13 amino acids long. The chain's CDR3 is CASSPGTAYEQYF. CDR3 nucleotides: TGTGCCAGTAGCCCCGGGACAGCCTACGAGCAGTACTTC.

V usage is TRBV18 and J usage is TRBJ1-6, with a tentative D call TRBD1 (6 bases). This CDR3 comprises 14 residues. The germline gives CDR1 KGHSH, CDR2 LQKENI. Between the trimmed V and J ends, which lost 3 bases and 13 bases, there was a span of 16 bases. CDR3 sequence (DNA): TGTGCCAGCTCACCGGGGGCAGGGTTAGTCCCCCTCCACTTT. This encodes CASSPGAGLVPLHF.

This clone was seen a few times. V is TRBV9 and J is TRBJ1-3, with D maybe TRBD1 (5 bases). Germline lookup yields CDR1 SGDLS and CDR2 YYNGEE. Trimming took off 0 bases at V and 4 bases at J, with 11 bases between the two ends. The CDR3 runs to 15 residues. CDR3 in amino acids: CASSVETDRGNTIYF. In DNA, the CDR3 is TGTGCCAGCAGCGTAGAGACAGATCGCGGAAACACCATATATTTT.

This clone was picked up one time. For the CDR3, the DNA is TGTGCCAGCAGCTGGACAGGGAGGAGTGAGGGTATCTACGAGCAGTACTTC. It encodes CASSWTGRSEGIYEQYF. This chain connects TRBV7-9 to TRBJ2-7; 8 nucleotides line up with TRBD1. The germline gives CDR1 SEHNR, CDR2 FQNEAQ (reference sequence). V gave up 4 bases and J gave up 3 bases; unmatched junction bases: 14. The CDR3 sequence is 17 residues long.

The chain employs TRBV19 and TRBJ1-2; TRBD1 aligns across 10 bases. Trimming took 1 base from V and 6 from J; bases not matched to a gene: 5. Germline V gives CDR1 LNHDA, CDR2 SQIVND (reference sequence). The CDR3 has 15 amino acids. The CDR3 spells CASSIAAGTGDGYTF. The DNA for the CDR3 is TGTGCCAGTAGTATAGCCGCGGGGACAGGGGATGGCTACACCTTC.

The CDR3 nucleotides are TGTGCCAGCAGCTGGGGAGTCAACAATGAGCAGTTCTTC. Protein: CASSWGVNNEQFF. The chain employs TRBV5-5 and TRBJ2-1, with D perhaps TRBD2 (5 bases). Germline lookup yields CDR1 SGHKS and CDR2 YYEKEE (reference sequence). The CDR3 totals 13 residues. V was shortened by 3 bases and J by 5 bases, with 9 bases between the two germline ends.

The V call is TRBV11-2, the J call TRBJ2-7; 8 bases are shared with TRBD1. CDR1 and CDR2 from the germline V gene are SGHAT and FQNNGV. V dropped 1 base and J dropped 2; count of bases not matched to a gene: 4. This CDR3 has 15 amino acids. CDR3: CASSLGTGSTYEQYV. CDR3 nucleotide sequence: TGTGCCAGCAGCTTAGGGACAGGGAGCACCTACGAGCAGTACGTC.

The genes are TRBV19 and TRBJ1-6, with no clear D. CDR1 and CDR2 (germline): LNHDA, SQIVND (reference sequence). This CDR3 region has 15 residues. The V end lost 4 bases, the J end lost 5 bases, and 12 bases lay between the germline ends. The CDR3 sequence is CASSRSEFNNSPLHF. Written as DNA, the CDR3 is TGTGCCAGTAGTAGGTCCGAGTTTAATAATTCACCCCTCCACTTT.

The V call is TRBV19, the J call TRBJ1-5; no reliable D call. The germline V gene has CDR1 LNHDA and CDR2 SQIVND (reference sequence). CDR3 size: 13 residues. V was pared by 6 bases and J by 6 bases, with 12 bases between. The CDR3 DNA sequence: TGTGCCAGTAGCCCCCTTACCGGTCAGCCCCAGCATTTT. Its translation is CASSPLTGQPQHF.

J is TRBJ2-5 and V is TRBV7-8; the D gene is possibly TRBD2 (6 bases). The CDR3 totals 16 residues. CDR1 and CDR2 (germline): SGHVS, FQNEAQ. Trimming pared 5 bases from V and 4 bases from J, leaving 20 bases between. The CDR3 nucleotides read TGTGCCAGCAGCCCGCCCTTATGGGGAGGTAGAGAGACCCAGTACTTC. Residues: CASSPPLWGGRETQYF.

The chain is built from TRBV28 and TRBJ1-3, with D possibly TRBD1 on 5 matching bases. CDR3 length equals 15 residues. The germline gives CDR1 MDHEN, CDR2 SYDVKM. V was trimmed by 5 bases and J by 0 bases, leaving 11 bases between them. The CDR3 bases are TGTGCCAGCAGTGGCGGGGGTAGCTCTGGAAACACCATATATTTT. Its protein is CASSGGGSSGNTIYF.

V and J are TRBV5-6 and TRBJ1-4; TRBD1 aligns across 7 bases. This CDR3 contains 16 residues. Trimming at V came to 4 bases and at J to 3 bases, leaving 9 bases not matched to a gene. Germline CDR1 and CDR2: SGHDT and YYEEEE. The CDR3 region is CASSLIDREPNEKLFF. CDR3 DNA sequence: TGTGCCAGCAGCCTAATTGACAGGGAACCTAATGAAAAACTGTTTTTT.

The rearrangement joins TRBV18 to TRBJ1-4; the D gene is possibly TRBD1 (6 bases). Germline-derived CDR1 and CDR2 are KGHSH and LQKENI. The CDR3 runs 15 residues. Trimming took off 0 bases at V and 5 bases at J, with 10 bases between the two ends. CDR3 coding DNA: TGTGCCAGCTCACCACCAGGGGGGGAAAATGAAAAACTGTTTTTT. This sequence encodes CASSPPGGENEKLFF.

Here the CDR3 reads CASSLSAGGYNEQFF. DNA for the CDR3: TGTGCCAGCAGTTTATCTGCGGGGGGGTACAATGAGCAGTTCTTC. This chain links TRBV27 with TRBJ2-1; 9 bases align to TRBD2. With 0 bases clipped from V and 4 bases from J, the junction kept 1 base outside the gene matches. Germline V gene data show CDR1 as MNHEY and CDR2 as SMNVEV (reference sequence). The length of the CDR3 is 15 residues.